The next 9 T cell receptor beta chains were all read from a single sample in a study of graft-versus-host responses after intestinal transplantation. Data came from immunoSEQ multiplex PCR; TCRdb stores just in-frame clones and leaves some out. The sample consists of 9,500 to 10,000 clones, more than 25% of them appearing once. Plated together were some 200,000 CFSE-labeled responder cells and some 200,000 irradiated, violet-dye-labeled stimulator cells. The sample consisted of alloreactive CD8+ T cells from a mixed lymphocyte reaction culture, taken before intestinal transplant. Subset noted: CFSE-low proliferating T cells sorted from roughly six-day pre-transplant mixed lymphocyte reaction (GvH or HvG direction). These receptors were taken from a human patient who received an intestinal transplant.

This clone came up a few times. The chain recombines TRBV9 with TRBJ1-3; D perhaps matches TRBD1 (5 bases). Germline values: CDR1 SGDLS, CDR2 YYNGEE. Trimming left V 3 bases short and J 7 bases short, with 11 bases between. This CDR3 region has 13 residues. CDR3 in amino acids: CASSAPPGNTIYF. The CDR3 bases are TGTGCCAGCAGCGCCCCTCCAGGGAACACCATATATTTT.

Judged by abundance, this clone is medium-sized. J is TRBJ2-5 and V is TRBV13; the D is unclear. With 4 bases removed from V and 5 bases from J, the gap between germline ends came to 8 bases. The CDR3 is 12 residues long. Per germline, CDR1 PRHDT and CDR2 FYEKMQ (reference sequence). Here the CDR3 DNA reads TGTGCCAGCAGCTCCCTTGTCGAGACCCAGTACTTC. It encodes CASSSLVETQYF. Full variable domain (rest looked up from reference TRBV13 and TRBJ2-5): AAGVIQSPRHLIKEKRETATLKCYPIPRHDTVYWYQQGPGQDPQFLISFYEKMQSDKGSIPDRFSAQQFSDYHSELNMSSLELGDSALYFCASSSLVETQYFGPGTRLLVL.

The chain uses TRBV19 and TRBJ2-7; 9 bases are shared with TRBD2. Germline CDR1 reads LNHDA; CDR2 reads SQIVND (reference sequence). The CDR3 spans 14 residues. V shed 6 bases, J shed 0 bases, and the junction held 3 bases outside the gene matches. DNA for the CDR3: TGTGCCAGTAGCGAACTAGCGGGCTCCTACGAGCAGTACTTC. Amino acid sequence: CASSELAGSYEQYF.

CDR3 amino acids: CASSLVGTDYEQYF. In DNA form, the CDR3 reads TGTGCCAGCAGCTTAGTGGGGACTGACTACGAGCAGTACTTC. The gene calls are TRBV11-1 and TRBJ2-7; D may be TRBD2 (6 bases). The CDR3 sequence is 14 residues long. Germline CDR1 reads SGHAT; CDR2 reads FQDESV (reference sequence). The V gene lost 1 base and the J gene lost 3 bases, with 10 bases spanning the gap.

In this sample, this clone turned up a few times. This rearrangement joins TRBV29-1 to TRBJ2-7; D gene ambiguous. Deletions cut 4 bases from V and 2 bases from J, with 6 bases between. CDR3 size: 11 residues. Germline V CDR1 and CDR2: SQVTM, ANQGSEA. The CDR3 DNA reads TGCAGCGTTGTTATTACCTACGAGCAGTACTTC. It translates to CSVVITYEQYF.

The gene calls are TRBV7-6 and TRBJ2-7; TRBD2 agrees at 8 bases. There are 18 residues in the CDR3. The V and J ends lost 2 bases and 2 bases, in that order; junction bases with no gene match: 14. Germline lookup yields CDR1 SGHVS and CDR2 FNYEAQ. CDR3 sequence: CASSLFWGQPGGPYEQYF. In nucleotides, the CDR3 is TGTGCCAGCAGCTTATTTTGGGGCCAACCGGGGGGGCCCTACGAGCAGTACTTC.

The CDR3 DNA reads TGTGCCAGCAGCGCCGCAGGGTCGAACACTGAAGCTTTCTTT. It yields the protein CASSAAGSNTEAFF. J is TRBJ1-1 and V is TRBV9; D may be TRBD1 (5 bases). V was clipped by 3 bases and J by 1 base, with 10 bases between them. The CDR3 spans 14 residues. CDR1 SGDLS and CDR2 YYNGEE come from the germline V gene.

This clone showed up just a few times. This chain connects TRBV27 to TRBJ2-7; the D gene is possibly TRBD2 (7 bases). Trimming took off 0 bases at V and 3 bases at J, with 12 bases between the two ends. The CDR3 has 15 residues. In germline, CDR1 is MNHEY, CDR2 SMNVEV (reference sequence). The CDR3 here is CASSLSGGGNYEQYF. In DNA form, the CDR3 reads TGTGCCAGCAGTTTATCGGGAGGGGGGAACTACGAGCAGTACTTC.

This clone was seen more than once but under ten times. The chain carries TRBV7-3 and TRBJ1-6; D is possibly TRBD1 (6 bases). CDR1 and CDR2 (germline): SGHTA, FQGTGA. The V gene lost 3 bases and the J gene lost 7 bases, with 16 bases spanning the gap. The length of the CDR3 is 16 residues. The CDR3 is CASSLGAVALNSPLHF. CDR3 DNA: TGTGCCAGCAGCTTGGGGGCAGTTGCCCTGAATTCACCCCTCCACTTT.